Listed here are 22 T cell receptor beta chains from one sample, sequenced in a study of OX40 agonist ivuxolimab in advanced cancers. The method behind the library was the immunoSEQ multiplex PCR assay. Drawn from immuneACCESS, this table holds only the in-frame rearrangements with V and J called that TCRdb kept. Clones are partly lost; checked studies trace under half to an unresolved V gene and leave the rest unexplained. The sample records 65,000 to 90,000 clones, about four fifths of which are singletons. The ten top clones hold around 2.7% of the sample. The sequences come from CD4+ or CD8+ T cells sorted from blood, collected in a trial of the OX40 agonist ivuxolimab. The receptor source for this set is an adult with an advanced solid tumor such as melanoma, head and neck, liver or kidney cancer.

The chain has TRBV28 and TRBJ1-2, with a weak D call TRBD1 (5 bases). From germline, CDR1 is MDHEN and CDR2 SYDVKM. The V and J ends lost 7 bases and 4 bases respectively, with 13 bases between them. CDR3 length: 13 amino acids. The CDR3 nucleotides read TGTGCCAGCACCCCGACAGAATTCTATGGCTACACCTTC. This gives the protein CASTPTEFYGYTF.

Only one count was recorded for this clone. The J gene is TRBJ2-7, the V gene TRBV6-1; the match to TRBD2 covers 12 bases. In germline, CDR1 is MNHNS, CDR2 SASEGT. CDR3 size: 14 residues. V lost 8 bases to trimming and J lost 2 bases; unmatched junction nucleotides: 4. The CDR3 sequence: CASQTSGGPYEQYV. CDR3 coding DNA: TGTGCCAGCCAGACTAGCGGGGGACCCTACGAGCAGTACGTC.

The genes are TRBV19 and TRBJ2-3; 9 bases agree with TRBD2. CDR1 LNHDA and CDR2 SQIVND come from the germline V gene (reference sequence). V shed 4 bases, J shed 2 bases, and the junction held 4 bases outside the gene matches. There are 15 residues in the CDR3. In DNA, the CDR3 is TGTGCCAGTAGTACACTAGCGGGCGTCACAGATACGCAGTATTTT. It is translated as CASSTLAGVTDTQYF.

This clone was seen once. The genes are TRBV9 and TRBJ2-7, with a tentative D call TRBD1 (6 bases). Trimming pared 4 bases from V and 2 bases from J, leaving 13 bases between. The CDR3 length is 14 residues. The germline V gene encodes CDR1 SGDLS and CDR2 YYNGEE. The CDR3: CASSSDSRAYEQYF. The DNA of the CDR3 is TGTGCCAGCAGCTCGGACAGTAGGGCCTACGAGCAGTACTTC.

The chain recombines TRBV19 with TRBJ2-3, with 9 positions matching TRBD2. V shed 8 bases and J 2 bases; nucleotides not matched to a gene: 5. Germline V CDR1 and CDR2: LNHDA, SQIVND (reference sequence). The CDR3 covers 14 residues. The CDR3 protein is CASGLAGTTDTQYF. The CDR3 DNA follows: TGTGCCAGTGGGCTAGCGGGGACCACAGATACGCAGTATTTT.

Details on this clone: Other DNA sequences within the sample encode an identical CDR3. The chain links TRBV13 to TRBJ2-2; 14 positions match TRBD2. Germline V gene sequence: CDR1 PRHDT, CDR2 FYEKMQ (reference sequence). V shed 5 bases, J shed 3 bases, and the junction held 8 bases outside the gene matches. This CDR3 is 18 amino acids long. The CDR3 DNA is TGTGCCAGCAGCATACGACTAGCGGGGGGGCGGTACACCGGGGAGCTGTTTTTT. Translating it yields CASSIRLAGGRYTGELFF.

CDR3 in DNA: TGTGCCAGCAGTTACCGGACTAGCTTGAATGAGCAGTTCTTC. It encodes CASSYRTSLNEQFF. The V gene is TRBV2, the J gene TRBJ2-1; 8 positions match TRBD2. The V segment lost 5 bases and the J segment 7 bases; nucleotides outside the gene matches: 7. CDR3 length: 14 amino acids. Germline CDR1 and CDR2: SNHLY and FYNNEI.

The rearrangement joins TRBV7-9 to TRBJ1-6; maybe TRBD1 (6 bases). The V gene lost 3 bases and the J gene lost 6 bases, with 6 bases spanning the gap. The CDR3 sequence is 13 residues long. Germline V lookup: CDR1 SEHNR, CDR2 FQNEAQ (reference sequence). The CDR3 DNA follows: TGTGCCAGCAGCTTGGACAGTAATTCACCCCTCCACTTT. Its translation: CASSLDSNSPLHF. The full variable domain, in which reference TRBV7-9 and TRBJ1-6 provide the parts outside the CDR3, is DTGVSQNPRHKITKRGQNVTFRCDPISEHNRLYWYRQTLGQGPEFLTYFQNEAQLEKSRLLSDRFSAERPKGSFSTLEIQRTEQGDSAMYLCASSLDSNSPLHFGNGTRLTVT.

The chain couples TRBV11-2 to TRBJ1-6, with D possibly TRBD1 on 6 matching bases. The CDR3 consists of 17 residues. The germline V gene has CDR1 SGHAT and CDR2 FQNNGV. The V gene lost 7 bases and the J gene lost 5 bases, with 21 bases spanning the gap. CDR3 sequence (DNA): TGTGCCAGCACCCTGGGTGTTGCGTCAGGGGATAATTCACCCCTCCACTTT. Translating gives CASTLGVASGDNSPLHF.

The rearrangement uses TRBV5-1 and TRBJ1-1; maybe TRBD1 (6 bases). In germline, CDR1 is SGHRS, CDR2 YFSETQ. The CDR3 runs to 15 residues. The V end was cut by 0 bases, the J end by 0 bases, with 9 bases between. Here the CDR3 reads CASSLGAGVNTEAFF. Here the CDR3 DNA reads TGCGCCAGCAGCTTGGGGGCAGGGGTGAACACTGAAGCTTTCTTT.

The V and J genes are TRBV27 and TRBJ2-7; TRBD1 aligns across 9 bases. The trim removed 6 bases at V and 0 bases at J, leaving 3 bases unmatched. Germline V gene lookup returns CDR1 MNHEY and CDR2 SMNVEV (reference sequence). The CDR3 runs to 14 residues. CDR3 DNA sequence: TGTGCCAGCAGGGGACAGGGTAGCTCCTACGAGCAGTACGTC. Translating it yields CASRGQGSSYEQYV.

The CDR3 protein is CAWSGTGSYEQYF. For the CDR3, the DNA is TGTGCCTGGAGCGGGACAGGGTCCTACGAGCAGTACTTC. The rearrangement joins TRBV30 to TRBJ2-7; 9 bases are a match to TRBD1. The J segment lost 1 base and the V segment lost 3 bases, leaving 1 base of the junction unmatched. This CDR3 has 13 residues. Germline V lookup: CDR1 GTSNPN, CDR2 SVGIG (reference sequence). Looking up the rest from reference TRBV30 and TRBJ2-7 gives the full variable domain: SQTIHQWPATLVQPVGSPLSLECTVEGTSNPNLYWYRQAAGRGLQLLFYSVGIGQISSEVPQNLSASRPQDRQFILSSKKLLLSDSGFYLCAWSGTGSYEQYFGPGTRLTVT.

V gene TRBV10-3 combines with J gene TRBJ1-4; TRBD1 might be the D (5 bases). CDR3 length: 15 amino acids. V was pared by 3 bases and J by 8 bases, with 16 bases between. Germline CDR1 and CDR2: ENHRY and SYGVKD. The CDR3 sequence: CAISESRDGSEKLFF. CDR3 sequence (DNA): TGTGCCATCAGTGAAAGCAGGGATGGATCAGAAAAACTGTTTTTT.

The chain couples TRBV2 to TRBJ2-2, with 7 bases that match TRBD1. The V and J ends lost 8 bases and 0 bases, in that order; junction bases with no gene match: 3. The germline V gene encodes CDR1 SNHLY and CDR2 FYNNEI. The CDR3 consists of 14 residues. The CDR3 region is CASRGQANTGELFF. The CDR3 coding sequence is TGTGCCAGCCGAGGACAGGCGAACACCGGGGAGCTGTTTTTT.

This clone appeared a single time. V gene TRBV5-4 combines with J gene TRBJ1-2; D is undetermined. V shed 3 bases and J shed 3 bases, with 9 bases lying between them. The length of the CDR3 is 13 residues. Germline lookup yields CDR1 SGHNT and CDR2 YYREEE (reference sequence). The CDR3 bases are TGTGCCAGCAGCTCCGACCAATACTATGGCTACACCTTC. As protein: CASSSDQYYGYTF. Full variable domain (remainder filled in from reference TRBV5-4 and TRBJ1-2): ETGVTQSPTHLIKTRGQQVTLRCSSQSGHNTVSWYQQALGQGPQFIFQYYREEENGRGNFPPRFSGLQFPNYSSELNVNALELDDSALYLCASSSDQYYGYTFGSGTRLTVV.

The chain links TRBV19 to TRBJ1-1; D gene ambiguous. Germline V gene sequence: CDR1 LNHDA, CDR2 SQIVND (reference sequence). Trimming shortened V by 4 bases and J by 8 bases, and 11 bases separated the two germline ends. CDR3 size: 12 residues. The CDR3 protein is CASSRPILEAFF. The DNA of the CDR3 is TGTGCCAGTAGTAGGCCAATTTTAGAAGCTTTCTTT.

The rearrangement links TRBV11-2 to TRBJ1-6; TRBD1 might be the D (6 bases). CDR3 length: 16 amino acids. The V gene lost 5 bases and the J gene lost 10 bases, with 21 bases spanning the gap. Germline CDR1 is SGHAT and CDR2 is FQNNGV. CDR3 in amino acids: CASSPSGGGLGSPLHF. The CDR3 DNA sequence: TGTGCCAGCAGCCCCAGCGGGGGCGGGTTAGGGTCACCCCTCCACTTT.

V usage is TRBV7-2 and J usage is TRBJ2-7; D gene ambiguous. This CDR3 spans 14 amino acids. V lost 3 bases and J 6 bases, leaving 15 bases between the germline ends. Germline V gene lookup returns CDR1 SGHTA and CDR2 FQGNSA. CDR3 amino acids: CASSFGPVAFEQYF. In nucleotides, the CDR3 is TGTGCCAGCAGCTTTGGTCCCGTCGCGTTCGAGCAGTACTTC.

This clone appeared a few times. This sequence joins TRBV18 and TRBJ2-1, with TRBD1 matching 9 bases. The germline CDR1 and CDR2 sequences are KGHSH and LQKENI. The junction had 10 bases not matched to a gene; V was cut back by 8 bases and J by 5 bases. The CDR3 loop spans 15 amino acids. Here the CDR3 reads CASTFGQGLNNEQFF. The CDR3 DNA reads as TGTGCCAGCACCTTCGGACAGGGGCTCAACAATGAGCAGTTCTTC.

This clone was found once. This chain connects TRBV21-1 to TRBJ2-3; the DNA was not used to check the table's D call, TRBD2. TRBV21-1 represents a pseudogene. CDR3 length: 16 amino acids. As DNA, the CDR3 is TGTGCCAGCAGCAAAATCCGGTTCCCCATAACGCATACGCAGTATTTT. Translated, it gives CASSKIRFPITHTQYF.

In DNA, the CDR3 is TGTGCCAGCAGCCAACAGGGATATGCAGATACGCAGTATTTT. Translation gives CASSQQGYADTQYF. This chain connects TRBV7-2 to TRBJ2-3, with a weak D call TRBD1 (6 bases). The length of the CDR3 is 14 residues. CDR1 is SGHTA, CDR2 FQGNSA, per germline. Trimming took off 5 bases at V and 4 bases at J, with 13 bases between the two ends.

This clone showed up just a few times. This chain connects TRBV5-6 to TRBJ2-5, with D perhaps matching TRBD2 (5 bases). Germline V lookup: CDR1 SGHDT, CDR2 YYEEEE. There are 16 residues in the CDR3. V lost 0 bases and J lost 3, with 15 bases in between. CDR3 residues: CASSLALVKGEETQYF. In DNA, the CDR3 is TGTGCCAGCAGCTTGGCCTTGGTTAAGGGAGAAGAGACCCAGTACTTC.